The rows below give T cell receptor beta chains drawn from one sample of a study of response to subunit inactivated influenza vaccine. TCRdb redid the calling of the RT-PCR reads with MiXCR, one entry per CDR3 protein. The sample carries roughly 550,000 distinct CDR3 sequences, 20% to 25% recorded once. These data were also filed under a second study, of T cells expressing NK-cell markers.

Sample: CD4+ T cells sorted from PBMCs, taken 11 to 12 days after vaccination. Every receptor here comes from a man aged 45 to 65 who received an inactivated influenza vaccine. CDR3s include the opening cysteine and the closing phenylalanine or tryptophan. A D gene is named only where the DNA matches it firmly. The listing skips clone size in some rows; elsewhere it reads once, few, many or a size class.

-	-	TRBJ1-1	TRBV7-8	CASSGPGGAEAFF	TGTGCCAGCAGCGGGCCAGGAGGGGCTGAAGCTTTCTTT
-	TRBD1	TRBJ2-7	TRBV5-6	CASSLRDRVFYEQYF	TGTGCCAGCAGCTTGCGGGACAGAGTATTCTACGAGCAGTACTTC
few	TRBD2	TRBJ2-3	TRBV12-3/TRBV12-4	CASSPNPGAGGPDTQYF	TGTGCCAGCAGTCCTAACCCGGGGGCGGGGGGGCCAGATACGCAGTATTTT
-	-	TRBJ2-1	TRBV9	CASSSQRRPYNEQFF	TGTGCCAGCAGCTCTCAGCGGAGACCCTACAATGAGCAGTTCTTC
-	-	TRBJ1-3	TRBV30	CAWAPGFSGNTIYF	TGTGCCTGGGCTCCGGGATTCTCTGGAAACACCATATATTTT
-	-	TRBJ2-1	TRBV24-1	CATSGSGPGDLRSVNEQFF	TGTGCCACCAGTGGCTCCGGCCCGGGGGATTTAAGGTCCGTCAATGAGCAGTTCTTC
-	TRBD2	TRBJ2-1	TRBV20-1	CSATSGNYNEQFF	TGCAGTGCTACTAGCGGTAATTACAATGAGCAGTTCTTC
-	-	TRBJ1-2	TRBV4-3	CASSQEHGLTLYGYIF	TGCGCCAGCAGCCAAGAACATGGACTGACACTTTATGGCTACATCTTC
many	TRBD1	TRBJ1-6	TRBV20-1	CSARAGTDNNSPLHF	TGCAGTGCTAGAGCCGGGACAGATAATAATTCACCCCTCCACTTT
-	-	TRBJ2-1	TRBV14	CASSQDATKEQFF	TGTGCCAGCAGCCAAGACGCCACCAAAGAGCAGTTCTTC
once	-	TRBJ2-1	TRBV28	CASSLSGGVSYNEQFF	TGTGCCAGCAGTTTATCCGGCGGGGTCTCCTACAATGAGCAGTTCTTC
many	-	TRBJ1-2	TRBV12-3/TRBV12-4	CASSLGQTNYGYTF	TGTGCCAGCAGTTTAGGCCAGACTAACTATGGCTACACCTTC
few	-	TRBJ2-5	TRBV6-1	CASTGSGPLGTQYF	TGTGCCAGCACGGGGTCGGGTCCGTTAGGGACCCAGTACTTC
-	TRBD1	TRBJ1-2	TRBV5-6	CASSFDRGLLHRYGYTF	TGTGCCAGCAGCTTCGACAGGGGACTTTTGCACCGCTATGGCTACACCTTC
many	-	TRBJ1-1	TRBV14	CASSKQNTEAFF	TGTGCCAGCAGCAAACAGAACACTGAAGCTTTCTTT
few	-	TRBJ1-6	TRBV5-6	CASSLGPSSYNSPLHF	TGTGCCAGCAGCTTAGGACCGAGCTCCTATAATTCACCCCTCCACTTT
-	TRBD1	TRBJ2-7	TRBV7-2	CASSFSRDRYYEQYF	TGTGCCAGCAGCTTTTCCCGGGACAGGTACTACGAGCAGTACTTC
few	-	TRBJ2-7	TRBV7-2	CASSFDRLQTYEQYF	TGTGCCAGCAGCTTCGACAGACTACAAACCTACGAGCAGTACTTC
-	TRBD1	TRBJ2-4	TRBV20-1	CSAVRGPGNIQYF	TGCAGTGCGGTAAGGGGGCCTGGAAACATTCAGTACTTC
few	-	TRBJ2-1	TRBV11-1	CASSSIASPLIYNEQFF	TGTGCCAGCAGCTCGATCGCTAGCCCCTTAATCTACAATGAGCAGTTCTTC
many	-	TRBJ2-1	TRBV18	CASSPTSYNEQFF	TGTGCCAGCAGCCCGACTAGCTACAATGAGCAGTTCTTC
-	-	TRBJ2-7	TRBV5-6	CASSQKMGRPYEQYF	TGTGCCAGCAGCCAAAAAATGGGGCGACCCTACGAGCAGTACTTC
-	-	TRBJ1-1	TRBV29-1	CTVEDVAEAFF	TGCACCGTTGAAGATGTCGCTGAAGCTTTCTTT
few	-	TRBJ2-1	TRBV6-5	CASSYLRFYNEQFF	TGTGCCAGCAGTTACTTGCGGTTCTACAATGAGCAGTTCTTC
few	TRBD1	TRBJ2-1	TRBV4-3	CASSQEGTGAVYNEQFF	TGCGCCAGCAGCCAAGAGGGGACAGGGGCTGTTTACAATGAGCAGTTCTTC
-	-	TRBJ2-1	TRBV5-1	CASSFSGKGSSYNEQLF	TGCGCCAGCAGCTTCTCAGGAAAAGGGAGCTCCTACAATGAGCAGCTCTTC
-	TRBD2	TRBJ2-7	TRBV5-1	CASSPGTSGGSNTYEQYF	TGCGCCAGCAGCCCCGGGACTAGCGGGGGCTCGAATACCTACGAGCAGTACTTC
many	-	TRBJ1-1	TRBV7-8	CASSLTGSTEAFF	TGTGCCAGCAGCCTCACAGGGAGTACCGAAGCTTTCTTT
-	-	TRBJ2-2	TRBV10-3	CAISTGTPNTGELFF	TGTGCCATCAGCACCGGGACCCCGAACACCGGGGAGCTGTTTTTT
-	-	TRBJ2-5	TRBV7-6	CASSRSPEETQYF	TGTGCCAGCAGCCGATCCCCCGAAGAGACCCAGTACTTC
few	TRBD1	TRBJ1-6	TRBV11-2	CASSLGMTGGNSPLHF	TGTGCCAGCAGCTTAGGAATGACAGGGGGTAATTCACCCCTCCACTTT
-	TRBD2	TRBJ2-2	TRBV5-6	CASSLYSSGPTGELFF	TGTGCCAGCAGCTTGTATTCTAGCGGGCCCACCGGGGAGCTGTTTTTT
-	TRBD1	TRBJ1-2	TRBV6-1	CASIQGANYGYTF	TGTGCCAGCATACAGGGGGCTAACTATGGCTACACCTTC
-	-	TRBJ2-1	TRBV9	CASSKSGQYNEQFF	TGTGCCAGCAGCAAGTCGGGACAATACAATGAGCAGTTCTTC
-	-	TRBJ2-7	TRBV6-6	CASTMDNYEQYF	TGTGCCAGCACCATGGACAACTACGAGCAGTACTTC
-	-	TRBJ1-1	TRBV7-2	CASSLVSKRNTEAFF	TGTGCCAGCAGCTTAGTTTCCAAAAGAAACACTGAAGCTTTCTTT
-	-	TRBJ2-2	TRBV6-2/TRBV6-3	CASSYRGLRGGTGELFF	TGTGCCAGCAGTTACCGGGGCCTGAGGGGTGGCACCGGGGAGCTGTTTTTT
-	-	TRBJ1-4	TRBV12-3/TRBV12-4	CASSQQGATNEKLFF	TGTGCCAGCAGTCAACAGGGAGCAACTAATGAAAAACTGTTTTTT
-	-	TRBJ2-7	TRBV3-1	CASSQDNPGAYEQYF	TGTGCCAGCAGCCAAGATAATCCGGGGGCCTACGAGCAGTACTTC
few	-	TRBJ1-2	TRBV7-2	CASSPHGGVGGYTF	TGTGCCAGCAGCCCCCACGGGGGGGTAGGTGGCTACACCTTC
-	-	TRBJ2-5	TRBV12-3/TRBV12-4	CASSSGTIETQYF	TGTGCCAGCAGTTCCGGGACCATAGAGACCCAGTACTTC
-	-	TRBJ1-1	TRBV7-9	CASPGGENTEAFF	TGTGCCAGTCCCGGAGGGGAGAACACTGAAGCTTTCTTT
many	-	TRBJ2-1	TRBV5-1	CASSLGQTSYNEQFF	TGCGCCAGCAGCTTGGGACAGACCTCCTACAATGAGCAGTTCTTC
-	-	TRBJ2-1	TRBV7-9	CASSMSIGYNEQFF	TGTGCCAGCAGCATGAGCATAGGATACAATGAGCAGTTCTTC
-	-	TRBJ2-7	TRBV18	CASSPSAYYNPYEQYF	TGTGCCAGCTCACCCTCGGCATACTATAACCCCTACGAGCAGTACTTC
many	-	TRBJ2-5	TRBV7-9	CASNPGSVRAETQYF	TGTGCCAGCAACCCCGGGTCAGTCCGGGCAGAGACCCAGTACTTC
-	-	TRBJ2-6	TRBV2	CASRPQGTKSSGANVLTF	TGTGCCAGCAGGCCACAGGGTACTAAAAGCTCTGGGGCCAACGTCCTGACTTTC
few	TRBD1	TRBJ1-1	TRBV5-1	CASSLYTGGGFNTEAFF	TGCGCCAGCAGCTTGTATACAGGGGGCGGCTTCAACACTGAAGCTTTCTTT
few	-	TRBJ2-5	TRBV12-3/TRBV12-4	CASSSIRETQYF	TGTGCCAGCAGTTCTATACGGGAGACCCAGTACTTC
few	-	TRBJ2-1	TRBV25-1	CASSVGGTQYNEQFF	TGTGCCAGCAGTGTCGGGGGAACCCAATACAATGAGCAGTTCTTC
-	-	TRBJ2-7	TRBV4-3	CASSQAAVGGDSYEQYF	TGCGCCAGCAGCCAAGCGGCTGTTGGGGGCGATTCCTACGAGCAGTACTTC
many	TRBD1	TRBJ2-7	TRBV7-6	CASSLGQGATYEQYF	TGTGCCAGCAGCTTAGGACAGGGGGCAACCTACGAGCAGTACTTC
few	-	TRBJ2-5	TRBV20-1	CSARRDVQETQYF	TGCAGTGCCCGGAGGGACGTCCAAGAGACCCAGTACTTC
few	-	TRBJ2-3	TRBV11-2	CASSFLVGLGTDTQYF	TGTGCCAGCAGCTTTCTGGTGGGGCTCGGCACAGATACGCAGTATTTT